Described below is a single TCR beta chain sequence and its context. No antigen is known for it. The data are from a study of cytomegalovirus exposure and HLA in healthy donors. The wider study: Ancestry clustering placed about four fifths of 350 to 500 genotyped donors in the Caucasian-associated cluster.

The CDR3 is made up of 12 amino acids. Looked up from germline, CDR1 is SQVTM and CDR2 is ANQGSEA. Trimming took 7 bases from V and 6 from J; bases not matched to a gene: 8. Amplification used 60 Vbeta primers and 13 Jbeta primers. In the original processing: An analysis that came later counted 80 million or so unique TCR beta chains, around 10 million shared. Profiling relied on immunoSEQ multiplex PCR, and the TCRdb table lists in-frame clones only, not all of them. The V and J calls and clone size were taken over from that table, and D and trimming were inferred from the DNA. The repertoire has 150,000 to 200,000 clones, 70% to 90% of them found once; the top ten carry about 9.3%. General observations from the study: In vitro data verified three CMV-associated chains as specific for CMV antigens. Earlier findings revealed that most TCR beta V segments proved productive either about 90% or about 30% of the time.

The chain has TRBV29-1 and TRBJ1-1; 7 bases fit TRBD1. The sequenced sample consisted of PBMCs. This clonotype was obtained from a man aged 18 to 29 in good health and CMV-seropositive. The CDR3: CSAHRGLAEAFF. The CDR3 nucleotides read TGCAGCGCCCACAGGGGTTTGGCTGAAGCTTTCTTT.